This is a list of T cell receptor beta chains from one sample in a study of neoadjuvant anti-PD-1 for oral cavity cancer. The table came from immunoSEQ multiplex PCR; TCRdb's copy has only in-frame clones and leaves some out. The data contain over 13,000 clones, around 70% of them singletons. Sequenced here: PBMCs, sampled after nivolumab (anti-PD-1) treatment. These receptors all come from a person aged 35-80 years with oral cavity squamous cell carcinoma. Both conserved end residues are part of each CDR3. Each record gives: CDR3 DNA, CDR3 protein, D gene, J gene, clone size, V gene. A D gene is named only where the DNA matches it firmly. Expanded clones are given a class, and other clones once, few, many or no size at all.

CDR3 DNA: TGTGCCATCAGTGAGGGCGGGGAGCTGTTTTTT
CDR3 protein: CAISEGGELFF
D gene: -
J gene: TRBJ2-2
clone size: few
V gene: TRBV10-3

CDR3 DNA: TGTGCCAGCAGTGAGGGAAACTACGAGCAGTACTTC
CDR3 protein: CASSEGNYEQYF
D gene: -
J gene: TRBJ2-7
clone size: -
V gene: TRBV6-1

CDR3 DNA: TGTGCCAGCAGTTACCGAGGCGGGACAGGGGAGGGCTACACCTTC
CDR3 protein: CASSYRGGTGEGYTF
D gene: TRBD1
J gene: TRBJ1-2
clone size: -
V gene: TRBV6-5

CDR3 DNA: TGTGCCAGCAGTCGGACGGCGGAACCCTACGAGCAGTACTTC
CDR3 protein: CASSRTAEPYEQYF
D gene: -
J gene: TRBJ2-7
clone size: -
V gene: TRBV6-1

CDR3 DNA: TGTGCCAGCAGTTACTCCTCCGGGCAGGGGAGGATCGTCCTGACTTTC
CDR3 protein: CASSYSSGQGRIVLTF
D gene: -
J gene: TRBJ2-6
clone size: -
V gene: TRBV6-5

CDR3 DNA: TGTGCCAGCAGTTCTCGACAGGAACCCTATGAAAAACTGTTTTTT
CDR3 protein: CASSSRQEPYEKLFF
D gene: -
J gene: TRBJ1-4
clone size: -
V gene: TRBV27

CDR3 DNA: TGTGCCAGCAGCTTGGGGTGGGAATCCCAAATCGACGATGAGCAGTTCTTC
CDR3 protein: CASSLGWESQIDDEQFF
D gene: -
J gene: TRBJ2-1
clone size: -
V gene: TRBV5-6

CDR3 DNA: TGTGCCAGCAGTCCCCGGGACAGGGTGACAGATACGCAGTATTTT
CDR3 protein: CASSPRDRVTDTQYF
D gene: TRBD1
J gene: TRBJ2-3
clone size: once
V gene: TRBV6-5

CDR3 DNA: TGTGCCAGCAGGGAGTACAGGGACGTAACCGAGCAGTACTTC
CDR3 protein: CASREYRDVTEQYF
D gene: -
J gene: TRBJ2-7
clone size: once
V gene: TRBV6-1

CDR3 DNA: TGTGCCAGCAGTTTCTCGCGGAGCACAGATACGCAGTATTTT
CDR3 protein: CASSFSRSTDTQYF
D gene: -
J gene: TRBJ2-3
clone size: -
V gene: TRBV25-1